This TCR beta chain was recovered during a study of PD-1 blockade in classical Hodgkin lymphoma. Clones were read by immunoSEQ multiplex PCR, and TCRdb kept only the in-frame ones, dropping some. The data show about 84,000 clones, with around 90% seen just once and less than 25% held by the top ten. The V gene's germline CDR1 is LGHNA and CDR2 YNFKEQ. Trimming removed 8 bases from V and 1 base from J, with 9 bases in between. The CDR3 loop spans 13 amino acids. Every one of the patients relapsed after autologous stem cell transplantation (brentuximab vedotin exposure was variable). The receptor was isolated from a human donor with classical Hodgkin lymphoma. The chain couples TRBV4-2 to TRBJ2-1, with D tentatively TRBD1 or TRBD2 (6 bases each). This sample comprised peripheral blood mononuclear cells (PBMCs), obtained at baseline. The CDR3 sequence is CASGGGSYNEQFF. In DNA, the CDR3 is TGTGCCAGCGGAGGGGGGTCCTACAATGAGCAGTTCTTC.